The 27 T cell receptor beta chains below come from one sample, sequenced in a study of shared clonotypes between healthy human individuals (dated by TCRdb to 2018 to 2020). For the CD8 naive samples, CD45RO-negative cells were positively selected for CCR7, yielding a CD45RA+CCR7+ population from which TemRA cells were excluded. Receptors were amplified or captured by the immunoSEQ multiplex PCR assay. Sourced from immuneACCESS, this table was stored by TCRdb with only in-frame sequences that have V and J called. A share of the clones is absent; for the studies checked, an unresolved V gene accounts for under half, and the remainder has no known explanation. The sample yields about 590,000 clones; around 95% were counted once. The top ten clones comprise roughly 0.1% of the sample. The specimen was naive CD8+ T cells sorted from blood. The intended sense of this specimen's cell subset or site label: CD45RA+CCR7+. These receptors were obtained from a woman between 25 and 40 years old in good health.

This chain links TRBV13 with TRBJ2-5; D perhaps matches TRBD2 (6 bases). The CDR3 loop spans 16 amino acids. V dropped 4 bases and J dropped 5 bases, with 20 bases sitting between them. Germline V gene sequence: CDR1 PRHDT, CDR2 FYEKMQ (reference sequence). The CDR3 DNA follows: TGTGCCAGCAGCTCCCGGAGTCACCCCAGCGGGGAGACCCAGTACTTC. Its translation is CASSSRSHPSGETQYF.

The chain recombines TRBV10-3 with TRBJ1-2, with D possibly matching TRBD1 (5 bases). Germline V gene lookup returns CDR1 ENHRY and CDR2 SYGVKD. The ends were cut back, 6 bases at V and 9 bases at J, with 20 bases in the middle. The CDR3 is 14 residues long. CDR3 nucleotides: TGTGCCATCAGCTTGGGGGGGACGGACGGGCGCTACACCTTC. Protein: CAISLGGTDGRYTF.

This chain joins TRBV19 and TRBJ2-3; D might be TRBD1 or TRBD2, each matching 5 bases. The CDR3 has 14 residues. The germline CDR1 and CDR2 sequences are LNHDA and SQIVND (reference sequence). V was clipped by 7 bases and J by 4 bases, with 15 bases between them. The CDR3 nucleotides read TGTGCCAGTACCTCGGGACCACCGGCAGATACGCAGTATTTT. Residues: CASTSGPPADTQYF.

The rearrangement uses TRBV2 and TRBJ2-3; 14 bases line up with TRBD2. Germline V gene lookup returns CDR1 SNHLY and CDR2 FYNNEI. With V trimmed by 6 bases and J by 5 bases, 7 bases remained unmatched. This CDR3 comprises 16 residues. CDR3 sequence reads: CASRKTSGRAGDTQYF. For the CDR3, the DNA is TGTGCCAGCAGGAAGACTAGCGGGAGGGCCGGAGATACGCAGTATTTT.

This chain connects TRBV7-9 to TRBJ2-4; 8 bases align to TRBD1. After removal of 5 bases from V and 8 bases from J, the junction contained 8 bases not matched to a gene. The germline V gene has CDR1 SEHNR and CDR2 FQNEAQ (reference sequence). The CDR3 has 14 amino acids. The DNA of the CDR3 is TGTGCCAGCAGCGTCGGACAGGGTTTGGACATTCAGTACTTC. Protein product: CASSVGQGLDIQYF.

The chain recombines TRBV28 with TRBJ2-3, with D possibly matching TRBD1 (5 bases). CDR3 length: 13 residues. Trimming took off 4 bases at V and 0 bases at J, with 5 bases between the two ends. Per the germline V gene, CDR1 is MDHEN and CDR2 is SYDVKM. The CDR3 sequence: CASSYRSTDTQYF. The DNA for the CDR3 is TGTGCCAGCAGTTACAGGAGCACAGATACGCAGTATTTT.

The chain recombines TRBV4-1 with TRBJ2-5; TRBD2 aligns across 11 bases. The CDR3 covers 16 residues. Looked up from germline, CDR1 is MGHRA and CDR2 is YSYEKL. Trimming took 1 base from V and 5 from J; bases not matched to a gene: 6. DNA for the CDR3: TGCGCCAGCAGCCAAGTACTAGCGGGAGAGGGTGAGACCCAGTACTTC. Translated: CASSQVLAGEGETQYF.

The chain recombines TRBV19 with TRBJ1-2, with D tentatively TRBD1 (5 bases). CDR3 length: 13 residues. Germline-derived CDR1 and CDR2 are LNHDA and SQIVND (reference sequence). Trimming took 3 bases from V and 6 from J, leaving 11 bases between them. As DNA, the CDR3 is TGTGCCAGTAGTATTCGACAGTTAGATGGCTACACCTTC. Translated, it gives CASSIRQLDGYTF. Combining the CDR3 with reference TRBV19 and TRBJ1-2 gives the whole variable domain DGGITQSPKYLFRKEGQNVTLSCEQNLNHDAMYWYRQDPGQGLRLIYYSQIVNDFQKGDIAEGYSVSREKKESFPLTVTSAQKNPTAFYLCASSIRQLDGYTFGSGTRLTVV.

V is TRBV4-2 and J is TRBJ2-7; D call uncertain. The CDR3 covers 16 residues. V was clipped by 0 bases and J by 0 bases, with 12 bases between them. CDR1 is LGHNA and CDR2 is YNFKEQ in the germline V gene. As DNA, the CDR3 is TGTGCCAGCAGCCAAGAAGTAGGGAAAAGCTCCTACGAGCAGTACTTC. This translates into CASSQEVGKSSYEQYF.

The chain combines TRBV27 with TRBJ2-1, with D maybe TRBD2 (5 bases). The ends were cut back, 2 bases at V and 8 bases at J, with 19 bases in the middle. The CDR3 covers 16 residues. Germline CDR1 reads MNHEY; CDR2 reads SMNVEV (reference sequence). The CDR3 spells CASSLVASDWGDEQFF. The CDR3 region has the DNA TGTGCCAGCAGTTTAGTAGCCTCCGATTGGGGAGATGAGCAGTTCTTC.

The chain is built from TRBV19 and TRBJ2-7; D is uncertain. The CDR3 is made up of 11 amino acids. With 5 bases removed from V and 6 bases from J, the gap between germline ends came to 8 bases. CDR1 is LNHDA and CDR2 is SQIVND in the germline V gene (reference sequence). The CDR3 DNA follows: TGTGCCAGTAGTCTGGGTGGCGAGCAGTACTTC. Residues: CASSLGGEQYF.

The chain combines TRBV12-5 with TRBJ1-1, with D uncertain. Trimming pared 0 bases from V and 3 bases from J, leaving 5 bases between. Germline loops: CDR1 LGHNT, CDR2 FRNRAP. This CDR3 has 13 amino acids. CDR3: CASGLVRHTEAFF. CDR3 sequence (DNA): TGTGCTAGTGGTTTGGTACGTCACACTGAAGCTTTCTTT.

The CDR3 loop reads CASSLIGRAGRLNTEAFF. DNA of the CDR3: TGTGCCAGCAGTTTAATTGGTCGGGCAGGGAGGCTGAACACTGAAGCTTTCTTT. This rearrangement joins TRBV27 to TRBJ1-1; a weak D match, TRBD1 (5 bases). Germline CDR1 is MNHEY and CDR2 is SMNVEV (reference sequence). This CDR3 has 18 amino acids. V shed 2 bases and J shed 0 bases, with 19 bases lying between them.

The chain combines TRBV2 with TRBJ1-1, with 8 bases identical to TRBD1. Unmatched junction bases numbered 5, after V lost 11 bases and J lost 3 bases. CDR1 is SNHLY and CDR2 is FYNNEI in the germline V gene. The CDR3 sequence is 12 residues long. CDR3 sequence: CAGTGFDTEAFF. The CDR3 DNA follows: TGTGCCGGGACAGGCTTTGACACTGAAGCTTTCTTT.

This chain connects TRBV5-1 to TRBJ2-1; 7 nucleotides agree with TRBD1. The CDR3 totals 16 residues. Looked up from germline, CDR1 is SGHRS and CDR2 is YFSETQ. Unmatched junction bases numbered 6, after V lost 0 bases and J lost 3 bases. CDR3 residues: CASSLEIGTVYNEQFF. Written as DNA, the CDR3 is TGCGCCAGCAGCTTGGAAATCGGGACAGTCTACAATGAGCAGTTCTTC.

The rearrangement links TRBV13 to TRBJ1-4; 8 nucleotides agree with TRBD1. The CDR3 consists of 15 residues. From germline, CDR1 is PRHDT and CDR2 FYEKMQ (reference sequence). V lost 5 bases, J lost 7 bases, and 9 bases stayed unmatched. DNA of the CDR3: TGTGCCAGCAGCACCCGGACAGGGTCGGGTGAAAAACTGTTTTTT. Translating gives CASSTRTGSGEKLFF.

The chain uses TRBV6-6 and TRBJ2-7; 11 bases are shared with TRBD1. Germline CDR1 reads MNHNY; CDR2 reads SVGAGI (reference sequence). The CDR3 is made up of 16 amino acids. V shed 5 bases and J 0 bases; nucleotides not matched to a gene: 6. The CDR3: CASSTGTGGPSYEQYF. The CDR3 bases are TGTGCCAGCAGTACAGGGACAGGGGGTCCCTCCTACGAGCAGTACTTC.

Points on this clone: The same CDR3 arises from other DNA sequences in this sample as well. The CDR3: CASSTGYEQYF. CDR3 DNA sequence: TGTGCCAGTAGTACTGGGTACGAGCAGTACTTC. This chain joins TRBV19 and TRBJ2-5; D ambiguous. The J call may be wrong; the DNA end is better matched by TRBJ2-7. CDR1 is LNHDA and CDR2 is SQIVND in the germline V gene (reference sequence). This CDR3 is 11 amino acids long.

This chain joins TRBV6-6 and TRBJ1-2; 7 nucleotides align to TRBD1. CDR1 and CDR2 (germline): MNHNY, SVGAGI (reference sequence). V trimming: 2 bases; J trimming: 4 bases; junction bases outside the gene matches: 10. CDR3 length: 16 residues. The CDR3 bases are TGTGCCAGCAGTTACCAACTGGTATGGGACAGCTATGGCTACACCTTC. This sequence encodes CASSYQLVWDSYGYTF.

This chain connects TRBV4-1 to TRBJ1-4; no firm D call. Germline CDR1 and CDR2: MGHRA and YSYEKL. The V and J ends lost 4 bases and 6 bases respectively, with 12 bases between them. The CDR3 totals 14 residues. The CDR3 loop reads CASSPVEGDEKLFF. Here the CDR3 DNA reads TGCGCCAGCAGCCCCGTAGAGGGAGATGAAAAACTGTTTTTT.

This chain links TRBV5-1 with TRBJ2-1; D is possibly TRBD1 (6 bases). The CDR3 totals 15 residues. Germline CDR1 SGHRS, CDR2 YFSETQ. V was pared by 0 bases and J by 2 bases, with 9 bases between. The CDR3 spells CASSLDRGTYNEQFF. DNA of the CDR3: TGCGCCAGCAGCTTGGATAGGGGGACCTACAATGAGCAGTTCTTC.

The genes are TRBV27 and TRBJ1-2; D is unresolved. The CDR3 has 13 residues. The V gene lost 5 bases and the J gene lost 1 base, with 8 bases spanning the gap. In germline, CDR1 is MNHEY, CDR2 SMNVEV (reference sequence). The CDR3 region is CASSTTYNYGYTF. Here the CDR3 DNA reads TGTGCCAGCAGTACAACCTATAACTATGGCTACACCTTC.

The chain recombines TRBV6-6 with TRBJ2-7; 7 bases are a match to TRBD2. The germline V gene encodes CDR1 MNHNY and CDR2 SVGAGI (reference sequence). The CDR3 runs 14 residues. The V gene end was trimmed by 7 bases and the J gene end by 7 bases; junction bases not matched to a gene: 13. Here the CDR3 reads CASTPLADYVEQYF. In DNA, the CDR3 is TGTGCCAGCACGCCGCTAGCGGACTACGTTGAGCAGTACTTC.

The chain carries TRBV27 and TRBJ2-3, with 7 bases that match TRBD2. CDR1 MNHEY and CDR2 SMNVEV come from the germline V gene (reference sequence). V shed 5 bases and J 3 bases; nucleotides not matched to a gene: 11. CDR3 size: 16 residues. CDR3 sequence reads: CASSEPRDYSTDTQYF. In DNA, the CDR3 is TGTGCCAGCAGTGAGCCGAGGGACTATTCTACAGATACGCAGTATTTT.

CDR3 sequence reads: CASKGLNTEAFF. The CDR3, as DNA: TGTGCCAGCAAGGGGTTGAACACTGAAGCTTTCTTT. V and J are TRBV2 and TRBJ1-1; TRBD1 might be the D (5 bases). The CDR3 is 12 residues long. With 7 bases removed from V and 0 bases from J, the gap between germline ends came to 6 bases. Per the germline V gene, CDR1 is SNHLY and CDR2 is FYNNEI.

The rearrangement joins TRBV6-1 to TRBJ1-5; possibly TRBD1 for D (6 bases). The V end was cut by 10 bases, the J end by 5 bases, with 9 bases between. There are 11 residues in the CDR3. The germline gives CDR1 MNHNS, CDR2 SASEGT. The CDR3 DNA follows: TGTGCCACGGGGGCACATCAGCCCCAGCATTTT. Protein: CATGAHQPQHF.

The rearrangement links TRBV13 to TRBJ2-1; no reliable D call. CDR1 is PRHDT, CDR2 FYEKMQ, per germline (reference sequence). CDR3 length: 13 amino acids. The V and J ends lost 2 bases and 5 bases respectively, with 7 bases between them. The CDR3 here is CASSLLSDNEQFF. The CDR3 DNA reads as TGTGCCAGCAGCTTACTTTCAGACAATGAGCAGTTCTTC.